A selection of T cell receptor beta chains follows, all from one sample in a study of T cell changes during pregnancy in multiple sclerosis. This table comes from immunoSEQ multiplex PCR, and its TCRdb copy is limited to in-frame clones, with some not included. The sample contains almost 40,000 clones, 90% to 95% of which appear only once. Material: CD4+ T cells from peripheral blood mononuclear cells, obtained in the third trimester of pregnancy. These receptor sequences come from a female donor in good health, enrolled as a control in a pregnancy study. CDR3s leave out the opening cysteine and the closing phenylalanine or tryptophan. Each record gives: V gene, D gene, J gene, CDR3 protein. The D gene is left open where the match is weak.

TRBV27	-	TRBJ1-2	ASSSDKRQGRANYGYT
TRBV9	-	TRBJ2-2	ASSVSGTPLNTGELF
TRBV6-5	-	TRBJ2-5	ASSLQGRETQY
TRBV2	-	TRBJ1-6	ASKRDYNSPLH
TRBV5-1	-	TRBJ1-6	ASSLSPGDRTSPLH
TRBV5-4	TRBD2	TRBJ2-2	ASSGGSSGPTGELF
TRBV30	-	TRBJ1-2	AWRAGSINYGYT
TRBV30	TRBD1	TRBJ2-7	AWSVLGQGAYEQY
TRBV28	-	TRBJ2-5	ASSFEGYLQETQY
TRBV27	-	TRBJ2-3	ASSFLPGGGGTTDTQY
TRBV5-6	-	TRBJ2-1	ASSLFQGYNEQF